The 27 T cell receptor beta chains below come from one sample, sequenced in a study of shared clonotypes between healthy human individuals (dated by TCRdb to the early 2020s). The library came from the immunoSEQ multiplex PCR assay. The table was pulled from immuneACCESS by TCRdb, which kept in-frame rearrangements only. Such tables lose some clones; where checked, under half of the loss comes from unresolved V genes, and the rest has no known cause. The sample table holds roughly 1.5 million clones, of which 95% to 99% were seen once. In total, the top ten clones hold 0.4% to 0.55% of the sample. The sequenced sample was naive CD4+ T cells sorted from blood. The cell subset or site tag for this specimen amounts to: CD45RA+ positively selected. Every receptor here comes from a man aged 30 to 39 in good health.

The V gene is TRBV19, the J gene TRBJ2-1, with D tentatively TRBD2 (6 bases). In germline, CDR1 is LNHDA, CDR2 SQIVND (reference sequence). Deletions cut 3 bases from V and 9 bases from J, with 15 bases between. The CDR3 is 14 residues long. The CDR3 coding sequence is TGTGCCAGTAGTATGGGGGACTTAACCAGTGAGCAGTTCTTC. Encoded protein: CASSMGDLTSEQFF.

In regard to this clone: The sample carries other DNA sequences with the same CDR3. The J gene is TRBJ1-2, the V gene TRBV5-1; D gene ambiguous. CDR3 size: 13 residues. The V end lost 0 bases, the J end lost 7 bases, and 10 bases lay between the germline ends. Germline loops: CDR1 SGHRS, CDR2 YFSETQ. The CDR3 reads CASSLGGSGGYTF. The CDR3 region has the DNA TGCGCCAGCAGCTTGGGGGGAAGTGGTGGCTACACCTTC.

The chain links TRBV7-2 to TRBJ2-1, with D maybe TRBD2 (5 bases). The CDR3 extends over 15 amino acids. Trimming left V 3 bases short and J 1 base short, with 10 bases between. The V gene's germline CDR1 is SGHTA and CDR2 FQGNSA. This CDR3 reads CASSFTRPSYNEQFF. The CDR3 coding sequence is TGTGCCAGCAGCTTTACTAGACCTTCCTACAATGAGCAGTTCTTC.

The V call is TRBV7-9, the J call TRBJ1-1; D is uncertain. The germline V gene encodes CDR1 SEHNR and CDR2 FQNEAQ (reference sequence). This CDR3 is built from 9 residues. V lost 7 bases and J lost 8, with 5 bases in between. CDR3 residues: CASNSEAFF. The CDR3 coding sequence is TGTGCCAGCAACTCAGAAGCTTTCTTT.

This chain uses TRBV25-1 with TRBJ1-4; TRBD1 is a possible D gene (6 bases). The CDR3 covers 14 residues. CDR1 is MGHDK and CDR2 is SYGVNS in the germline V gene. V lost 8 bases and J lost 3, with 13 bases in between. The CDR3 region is CASHRGGPNEKLFF. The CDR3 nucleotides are TGTGCCAGCCATAGAGGGGGACCTAATGAAAAACTGTTTTTT.

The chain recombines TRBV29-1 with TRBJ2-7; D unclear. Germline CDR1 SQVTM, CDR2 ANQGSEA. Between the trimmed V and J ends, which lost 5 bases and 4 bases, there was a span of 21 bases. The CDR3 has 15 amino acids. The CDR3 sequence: CSVRRTLGQAYEQYF. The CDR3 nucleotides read TGCAGCGTTCGCCGGACCCTCGGCCAGGCGTACGAGCAGTACTTC.

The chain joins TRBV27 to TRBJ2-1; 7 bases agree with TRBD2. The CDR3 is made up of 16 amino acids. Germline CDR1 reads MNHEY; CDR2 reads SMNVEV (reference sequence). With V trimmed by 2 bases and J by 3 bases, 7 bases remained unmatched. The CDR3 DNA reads TGTGCCAGCAGTTTACTAGCGGTCCACAACTACAATGAGCAGTTCTTC. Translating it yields CASSLLAVHNYNEQFF.

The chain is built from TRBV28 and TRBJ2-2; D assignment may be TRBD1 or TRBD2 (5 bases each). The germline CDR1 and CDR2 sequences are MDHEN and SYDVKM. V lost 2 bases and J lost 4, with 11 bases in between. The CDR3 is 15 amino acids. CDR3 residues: CASSLMGVATGELFF. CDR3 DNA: TGTGCCAGCAGTTTAATGGGGGTCGCCACCGGGGAGCTGTTTTTT.

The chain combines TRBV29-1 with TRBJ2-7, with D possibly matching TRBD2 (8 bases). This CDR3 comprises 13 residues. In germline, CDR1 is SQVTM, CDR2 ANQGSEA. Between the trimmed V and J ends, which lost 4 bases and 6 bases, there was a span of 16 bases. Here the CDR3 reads CSVGGGGRTEQYF. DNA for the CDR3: TGCAGCGTTGGAGGGGGCGGGAGGACCGAGCAGTACTTC.

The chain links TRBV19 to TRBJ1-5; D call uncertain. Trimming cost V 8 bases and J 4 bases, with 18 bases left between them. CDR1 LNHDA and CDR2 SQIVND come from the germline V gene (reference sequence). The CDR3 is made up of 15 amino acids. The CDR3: CASEAGRERNQPQHF. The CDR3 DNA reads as TGTGCCAGTGAGGCGGGCCGGGAACGAAATCAGCCCCAGCATTTT. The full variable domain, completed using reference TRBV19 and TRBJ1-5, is DGGITQSPKYLFRKEGQNVTLSCEQNLNHDAMYWYRQDPGQGLRLIYYSQIVNDFQKGDIAEGYSVSREKKESFPLTVTSAQKNPTAFYLCASEAGRERNQPQHFGDGTRLSIL.

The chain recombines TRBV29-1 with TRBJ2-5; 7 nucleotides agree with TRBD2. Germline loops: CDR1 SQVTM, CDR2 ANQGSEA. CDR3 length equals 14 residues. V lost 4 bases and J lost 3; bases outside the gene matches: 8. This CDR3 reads CSVVVLAVEETQYF. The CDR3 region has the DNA TGCAGCGTTGTCGTCCTAGCGGTAGAAGAGACCCAGTACTTC.

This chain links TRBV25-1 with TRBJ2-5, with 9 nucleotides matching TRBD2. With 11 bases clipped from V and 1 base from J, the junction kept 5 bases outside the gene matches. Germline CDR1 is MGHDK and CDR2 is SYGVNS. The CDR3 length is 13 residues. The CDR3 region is CARPTSGQETQYF. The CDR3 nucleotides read TGTGCCCGACCGACTAGCGGCCAAGAGACCCAGTACTTC.

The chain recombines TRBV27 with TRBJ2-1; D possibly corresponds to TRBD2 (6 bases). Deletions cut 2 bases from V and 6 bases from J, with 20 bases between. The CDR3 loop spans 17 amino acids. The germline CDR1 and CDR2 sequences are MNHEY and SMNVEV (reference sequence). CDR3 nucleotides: TGTGCCAGCAGTTTAATTATCATGGCGAGGAGGGGCAATGAGCAGTTCTTC. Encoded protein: CASSLIIMARRGNEQFF.

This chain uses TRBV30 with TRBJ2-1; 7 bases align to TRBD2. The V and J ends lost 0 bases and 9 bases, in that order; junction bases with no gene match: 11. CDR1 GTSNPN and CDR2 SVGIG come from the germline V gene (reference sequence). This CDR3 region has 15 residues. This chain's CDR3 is CAWSVTAGSLGEQFF. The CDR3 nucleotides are TGTGCCTGGAGTGTAACAGCGGGAAGTCTCGGTGAGCAGTTCTTC.

The CDR3 sequence is CASGLITSGRVPDTQYF. The CDR3, as DNA: TGTGCTAGTGGTCTAATCACTAGCGGGAGGGTCCCAGATACGCAGTATTTT. The chain combines TRBV12-5 with TRBJ2-3, with 13 bases aligning to TRBD2. After removal of 5 bases from V and 4 bases from J, the junction contained 9 bases not matched to a gene. The CDR3 runs to 17 residues. Germline V lookup: CDR1 LGHNT, CDR2 FRNRAP.

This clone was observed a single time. The chain's CDR3 is CASSSKPGQHQETQYF. The CDR3, as DNA: TGCGCCAGCAGTTCCAAACCGGGACAGCACCAAGAGACCCAGTACTTC. The chain employs TRBV5-1 and TRBJ2-5, with 7 nucleotides matching TRBD1. This CDR3 region has 16 residues. Losses at the gene ends were 5 bases for V and 0 bases for J; bases not matched to a gene: 10. CDR1 SGHRS and CDR2 YFSETQ come from the germline V gene.

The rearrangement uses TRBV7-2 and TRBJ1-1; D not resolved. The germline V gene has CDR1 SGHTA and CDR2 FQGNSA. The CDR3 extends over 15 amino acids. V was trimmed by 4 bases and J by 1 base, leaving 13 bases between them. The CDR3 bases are TGTGCCAGCAGCTCCCCATTAGGATCGAACACTGAAGCTTTCTTT. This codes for CASSSPLGSNTEAFF.

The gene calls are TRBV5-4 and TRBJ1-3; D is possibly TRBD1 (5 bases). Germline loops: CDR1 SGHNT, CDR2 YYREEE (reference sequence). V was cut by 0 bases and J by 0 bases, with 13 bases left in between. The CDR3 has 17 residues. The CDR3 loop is CASSLAYRGASGNTIYF. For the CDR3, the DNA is TGTGCCAGCAGCTTGGCCTATAGGGGAGCCTCTGGAAACACCATATATTTT.

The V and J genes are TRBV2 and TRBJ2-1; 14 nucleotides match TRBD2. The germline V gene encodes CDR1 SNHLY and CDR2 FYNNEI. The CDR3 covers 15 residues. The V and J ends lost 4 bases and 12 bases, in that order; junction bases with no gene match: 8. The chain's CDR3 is CASSGTGLAGVGQFF. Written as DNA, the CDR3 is TGTGCCAGCAGTGGAACGGGACTAGCGGGAGTAGGGCAGTTCTTC.

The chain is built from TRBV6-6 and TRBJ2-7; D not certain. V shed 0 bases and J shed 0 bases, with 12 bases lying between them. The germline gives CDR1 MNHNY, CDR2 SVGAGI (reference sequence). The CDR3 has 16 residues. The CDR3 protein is CASSYSAHTSSYEQYF. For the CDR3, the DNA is TGTGCCAGCAGTTACTCAGCCCACACGAGCTCCTACGAGCAGTACTTC.

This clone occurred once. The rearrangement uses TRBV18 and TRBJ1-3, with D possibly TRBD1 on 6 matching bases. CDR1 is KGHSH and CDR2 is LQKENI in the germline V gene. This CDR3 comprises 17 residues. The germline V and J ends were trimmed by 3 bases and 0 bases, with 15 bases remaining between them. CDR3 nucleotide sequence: TGTGCCAGCTCACCTCTGGGGGGGCAAAACTCTGGAAACACCATATATTTT. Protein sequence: CASSPLGGQNSGNTIYF.

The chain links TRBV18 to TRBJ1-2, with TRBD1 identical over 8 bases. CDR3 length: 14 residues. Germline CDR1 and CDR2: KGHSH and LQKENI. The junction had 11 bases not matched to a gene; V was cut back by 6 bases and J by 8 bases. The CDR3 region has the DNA TGTGCCAGCTCGCCGACAGGGGCGTGGGGCGGCTACACCTTC. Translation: CASSPTGAWGGYTF.

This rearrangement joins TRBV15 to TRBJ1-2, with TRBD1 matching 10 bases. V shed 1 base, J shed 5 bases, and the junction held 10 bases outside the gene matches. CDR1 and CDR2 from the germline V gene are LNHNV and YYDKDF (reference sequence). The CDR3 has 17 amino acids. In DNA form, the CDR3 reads TGTGCCACCAGCAGAGTAGGACAGGGGGAATCTCAGTATGGCTACACCTTC. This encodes CATSRVGQGESQYGYTF.

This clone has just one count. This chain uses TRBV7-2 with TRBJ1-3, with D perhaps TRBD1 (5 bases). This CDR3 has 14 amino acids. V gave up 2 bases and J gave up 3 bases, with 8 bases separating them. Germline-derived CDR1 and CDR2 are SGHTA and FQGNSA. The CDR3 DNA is TGTGCCAGCAGCTTACAGGGATATGGAAACACCATATATTTT. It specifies CASSLQGYGNTIYF.

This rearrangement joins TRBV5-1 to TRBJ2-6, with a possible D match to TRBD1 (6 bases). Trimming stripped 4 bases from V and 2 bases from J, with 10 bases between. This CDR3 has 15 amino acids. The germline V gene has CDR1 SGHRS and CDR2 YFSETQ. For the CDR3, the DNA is TGCGCCAGCAGCACTACAGGGACTGGGGCCAACGTCCTGACTTTC. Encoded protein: CASSTTGTGANVLTF.

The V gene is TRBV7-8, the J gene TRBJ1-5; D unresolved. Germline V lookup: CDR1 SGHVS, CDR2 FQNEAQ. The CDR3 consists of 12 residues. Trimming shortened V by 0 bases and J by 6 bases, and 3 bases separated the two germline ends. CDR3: CASSLASQPQHF. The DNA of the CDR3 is TGTGCCAGCAGCTTAGCGAGTCAGCCCCAGCATTTT.

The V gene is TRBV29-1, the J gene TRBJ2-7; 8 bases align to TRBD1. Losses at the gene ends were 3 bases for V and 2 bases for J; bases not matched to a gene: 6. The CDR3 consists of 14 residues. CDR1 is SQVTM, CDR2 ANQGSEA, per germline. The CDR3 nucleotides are TGCAGCGTTGAGCTCAGGGGGCGCCCCTACGAGCAGTACTTC. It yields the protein CSVELRGRPYEQYF.